Listed here is a single T cell receptor (beta chain). Its matching antigen is unknown. V was clipped by 0 bases and J by 3 bases, with 10 bases between them. The CDR3 sequence is 15 residues long. Germline CDR1 reads SGHNT; CDR2 reads YENEEA. The source of the sample is a study of OX40 agonist ivuxolimab in advanced cancers. Study-wide background: Dose-escalation patients were diagnosed with hepatocellular carcinoma, melanoma, renal cell cancer or head and neck cancer. One hepatocellular carcinoma and a couple of cutaneous melanoma patients partially responded.

Data came from immunoSEQ multiplex PCR; TCRdb stores just in-frame clones and leaves some out. The table includes tens of thousands of clones, approximately 86% detected once. Study-level results: CD4+ and CD8+ T cells in blood underwent clonal expansion by week 6 at 0.1 to 3.0 mg/kg. CD8+ T cells averaged more expanded clones than CD4+.

The clonotype originates from an adult with an advanced solid tumor such as melanoma, head and neck, liver or kidney cancer. Material: CD4+ or CD8+ T cells sorted from blood, obtained in a trial of the OX40 agonist ivuxolimab. The genes are TRBV11-3 and TRBJ2-3; TRBD1 might be the D (6 bases). CDR3 protein: CASSLDGGGTDTQYF. The CDR3 coding sequence is TGTGCCAGCAGCTTAGATGGGGGCGGGACAGATACGCAGTATTTT.